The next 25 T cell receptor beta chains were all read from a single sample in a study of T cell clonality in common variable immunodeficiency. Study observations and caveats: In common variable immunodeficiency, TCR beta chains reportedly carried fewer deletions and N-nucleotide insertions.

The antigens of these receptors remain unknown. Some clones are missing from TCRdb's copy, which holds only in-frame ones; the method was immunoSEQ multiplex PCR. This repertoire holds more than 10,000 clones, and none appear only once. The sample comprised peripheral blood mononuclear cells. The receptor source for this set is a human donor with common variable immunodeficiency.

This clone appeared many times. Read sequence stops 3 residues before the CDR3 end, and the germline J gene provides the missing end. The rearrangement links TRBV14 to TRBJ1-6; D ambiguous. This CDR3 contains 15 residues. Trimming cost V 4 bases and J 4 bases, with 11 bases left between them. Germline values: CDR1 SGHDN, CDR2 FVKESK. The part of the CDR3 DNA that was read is TGTGCCAGCAGCCCTTTGTCGGGGTATAATTCACCC. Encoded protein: CASSPLSGYNSP. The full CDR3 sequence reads CASSPLSGYNSPLHF.

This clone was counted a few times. The CDR3 loop reads CASSSTGGYGYTF. The covered CDR3 bases are TGTGCCAGTAGTAGCACAGGGGGCTATGGC. V usage is TRBV19 and J usage is TRBJ1-2; the match to TRBD1 covers 8 bases. The DNA ends 3 residues before the CDR3 does, and the rest of the CDR3 is filled in from the germline J gene. Trimming cost V 4 bases and J 4 bases; bases outside gene matches: 2. The CDR3 loop spans 13 amino acids. Germline V gives CDR1 LNHDA, CDR2 SQIVND (reference sequence).

The CDR3 is CASSLGSYYEQYF. The CDR3 DNA, read in part, is TGTGCCAGCAGCTTGGGCAGTTACTACGAG. The chain couples TRBV5-5 to TRBJ2-7; D gene unclear. Read coverage stops 3 residues before the CDR3 terminus; the germline J gene supplies the remainder. The CDR3 extends over 13 amino acids. Trimming removed 0 bases from V and 3 bases from J, with 7 bases in between. Germline V gene sequence: CDR1 SGHKS, CDR2 YYEKEE (reference sequence).

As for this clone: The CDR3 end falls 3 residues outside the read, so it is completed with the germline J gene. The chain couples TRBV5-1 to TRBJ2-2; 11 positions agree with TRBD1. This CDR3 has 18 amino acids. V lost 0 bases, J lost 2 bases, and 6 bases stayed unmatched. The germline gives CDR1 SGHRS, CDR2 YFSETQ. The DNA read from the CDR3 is TGCGCCAGCAGCTTGGTTGGACAGGGGGCATTTAACACCGGGGAG. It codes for CASSLVGQGAFNTGE. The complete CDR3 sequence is CASSLVGQGAFNTGELFF. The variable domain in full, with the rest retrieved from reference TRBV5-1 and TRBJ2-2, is KAGVTQTPRYLIKTRGQQVTLSCSPISGHRSVSWYQQTPGQGLQFLFEYFSETQRNKGNFPGRFSGRQFSNSRSEMNVSTLELGDSALYLCASSLVGQGAFNTGELFFGEGSRLTVL.

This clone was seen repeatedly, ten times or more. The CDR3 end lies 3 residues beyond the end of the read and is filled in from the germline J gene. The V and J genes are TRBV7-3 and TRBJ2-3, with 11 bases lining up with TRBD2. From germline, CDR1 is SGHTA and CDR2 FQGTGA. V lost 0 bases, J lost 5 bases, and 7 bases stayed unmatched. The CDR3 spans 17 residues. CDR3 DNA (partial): TGTGCCAGCAGCTTAACCCCCCTAGCGGGGGGTAGAGATACG. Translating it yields CASSLTPLAGGRDT. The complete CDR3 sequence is CASSLTPLAGGRDTQYF.

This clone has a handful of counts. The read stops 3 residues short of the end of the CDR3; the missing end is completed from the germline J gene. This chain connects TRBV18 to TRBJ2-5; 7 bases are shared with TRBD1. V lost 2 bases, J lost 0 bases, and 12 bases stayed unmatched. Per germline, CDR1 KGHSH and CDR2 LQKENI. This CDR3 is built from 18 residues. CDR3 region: CASSPGDSEPSYQETQYF. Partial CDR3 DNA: TGTGCCAGCTCACCAGGGGACAGCGAACCTTCGTACCAAGAGACC.

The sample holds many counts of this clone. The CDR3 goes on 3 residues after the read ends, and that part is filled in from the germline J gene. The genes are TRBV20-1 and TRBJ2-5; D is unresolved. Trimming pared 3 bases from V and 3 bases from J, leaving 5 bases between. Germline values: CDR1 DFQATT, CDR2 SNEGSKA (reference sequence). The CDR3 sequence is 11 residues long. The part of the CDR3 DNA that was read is TGCAGTGCTAGCCCCGAAGAGACC. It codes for CSASPEET. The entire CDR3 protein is CSASPEETQYF.

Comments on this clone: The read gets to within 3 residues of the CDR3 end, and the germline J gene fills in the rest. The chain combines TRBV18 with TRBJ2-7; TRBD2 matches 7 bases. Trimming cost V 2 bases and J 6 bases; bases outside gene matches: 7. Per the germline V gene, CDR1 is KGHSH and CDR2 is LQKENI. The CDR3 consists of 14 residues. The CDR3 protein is CASSPGESGGEQYF. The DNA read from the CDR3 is TGTGCCAGCTCACCAGGGGAATCGGGGGGCGAG.

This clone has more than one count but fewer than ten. The DNA read from the CDR3 is TGTGCCAGTAGTATAGGGTCACTCCAAGAGACC. Its protein product is CASSIGSLQET. The whole CDR3 is CASSIGSLQETQYF. The V gene is TRBV19, the J gene TRBJ2-5, with D hard to call. The CDR3 extends 3 residues past the end of the read, so its final part is completed from the germline J gene. Germline V CDR1 and CDR2: LNHDA, SQIVND (reference sequence). The CDR3 is 14 residues long. Trimming cost V 1 base and J 1 base, with 7 bases left between them.

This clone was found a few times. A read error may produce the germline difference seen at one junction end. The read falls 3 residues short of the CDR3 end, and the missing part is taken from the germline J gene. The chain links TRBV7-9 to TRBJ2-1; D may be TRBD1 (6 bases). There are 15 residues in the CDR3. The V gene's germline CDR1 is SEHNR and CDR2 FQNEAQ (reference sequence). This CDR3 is CASSVATSGANEQFF. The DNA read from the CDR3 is TGTGCCAGCAGCGTAGCGACCTCAGGGGCCAATGAG.

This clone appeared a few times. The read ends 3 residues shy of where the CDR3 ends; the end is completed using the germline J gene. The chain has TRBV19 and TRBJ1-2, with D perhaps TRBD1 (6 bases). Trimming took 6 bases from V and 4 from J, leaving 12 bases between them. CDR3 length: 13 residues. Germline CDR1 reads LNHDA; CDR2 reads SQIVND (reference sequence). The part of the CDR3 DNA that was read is TGTGCCAGTAGCCTTGACAGGCTCTATGGC. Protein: CASSLDRLYG. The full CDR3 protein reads CASSLDRLYGYTF.

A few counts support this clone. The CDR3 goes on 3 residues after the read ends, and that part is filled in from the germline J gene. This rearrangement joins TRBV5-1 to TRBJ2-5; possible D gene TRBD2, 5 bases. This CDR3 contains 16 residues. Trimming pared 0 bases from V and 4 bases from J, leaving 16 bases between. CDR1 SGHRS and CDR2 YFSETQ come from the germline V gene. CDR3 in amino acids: CASSLAGSSKGETQYF. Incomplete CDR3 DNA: TGCGCCAGCAGCTTGGCGGGGAGTTCAAAAGGAGAGACC.

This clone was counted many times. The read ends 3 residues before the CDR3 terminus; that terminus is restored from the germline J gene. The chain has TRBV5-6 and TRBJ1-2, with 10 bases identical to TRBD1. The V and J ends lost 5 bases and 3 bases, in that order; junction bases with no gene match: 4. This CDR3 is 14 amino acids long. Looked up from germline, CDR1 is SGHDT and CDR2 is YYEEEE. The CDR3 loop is CASSRTGGYYGYTF. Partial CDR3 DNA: TGTGCCAGCAGTAGGACAGGGGGGTACTATGGC.

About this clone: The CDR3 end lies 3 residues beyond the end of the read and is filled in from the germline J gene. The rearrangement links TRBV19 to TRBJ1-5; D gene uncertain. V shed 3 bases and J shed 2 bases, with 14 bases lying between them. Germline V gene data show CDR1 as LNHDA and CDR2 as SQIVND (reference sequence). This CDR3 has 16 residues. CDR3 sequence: CASSIPRRQGNQPQHF. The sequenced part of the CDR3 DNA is TGTGCCAGTAGTATTCCGAGGAGGCAGGGCAATCAGCCC. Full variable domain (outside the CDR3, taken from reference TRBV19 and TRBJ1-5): DGGITQSPKYLFRKEGQNVTLSCEQNLNHDAMYWYRQDPGQGLRLIYYSQIVNDFQKGDIAEGYSVSREKKESFPLTVTSAQKNPTAFYLCASSIPRRQGNQPQHFGDGTRLSIL.

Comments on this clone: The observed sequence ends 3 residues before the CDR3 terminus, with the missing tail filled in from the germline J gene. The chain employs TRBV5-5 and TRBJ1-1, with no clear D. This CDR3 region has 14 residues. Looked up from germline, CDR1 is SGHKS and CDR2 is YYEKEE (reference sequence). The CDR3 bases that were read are TGTGCCAGCAGCTTGCATCCGGGGAAAATAGAA. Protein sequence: CASSLHPGKIE. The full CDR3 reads CASSLHPGKIEAFF.

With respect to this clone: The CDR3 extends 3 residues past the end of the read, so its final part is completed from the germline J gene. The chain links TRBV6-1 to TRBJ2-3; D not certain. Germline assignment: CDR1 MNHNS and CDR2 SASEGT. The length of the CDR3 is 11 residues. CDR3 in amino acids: CASSDLGSQYF. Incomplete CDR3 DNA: TGTGCCAGCAGTGACCTAGGCTCG.

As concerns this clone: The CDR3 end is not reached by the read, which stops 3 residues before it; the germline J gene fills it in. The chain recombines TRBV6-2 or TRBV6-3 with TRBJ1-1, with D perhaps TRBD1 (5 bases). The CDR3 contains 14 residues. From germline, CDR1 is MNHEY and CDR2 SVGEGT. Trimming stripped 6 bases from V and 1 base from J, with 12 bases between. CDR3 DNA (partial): TGTGCCAGCAGCTGGGGGGGGTGGAACACTGAA. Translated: CASSWGGWNTE. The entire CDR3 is CASSWGGWNTEAFF.

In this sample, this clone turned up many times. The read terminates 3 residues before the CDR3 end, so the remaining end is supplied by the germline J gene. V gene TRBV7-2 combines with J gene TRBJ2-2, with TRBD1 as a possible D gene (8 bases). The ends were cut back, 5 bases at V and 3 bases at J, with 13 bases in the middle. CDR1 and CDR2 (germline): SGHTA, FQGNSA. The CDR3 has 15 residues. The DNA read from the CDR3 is TGTGCCAGCAGCCTCACAGGGGGGGACACCGGGGAG. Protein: CASSLTGGDTGE. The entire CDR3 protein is CASSLTGGDTGELFF.

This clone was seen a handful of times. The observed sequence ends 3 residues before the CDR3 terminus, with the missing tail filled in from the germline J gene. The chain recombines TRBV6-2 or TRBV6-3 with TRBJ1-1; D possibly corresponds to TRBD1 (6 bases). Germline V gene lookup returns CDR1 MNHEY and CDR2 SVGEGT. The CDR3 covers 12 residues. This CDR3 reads CASSYPAQGAFF. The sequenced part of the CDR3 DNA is TGTGCCAGCAGTTACCCAGCCCAGGGG.

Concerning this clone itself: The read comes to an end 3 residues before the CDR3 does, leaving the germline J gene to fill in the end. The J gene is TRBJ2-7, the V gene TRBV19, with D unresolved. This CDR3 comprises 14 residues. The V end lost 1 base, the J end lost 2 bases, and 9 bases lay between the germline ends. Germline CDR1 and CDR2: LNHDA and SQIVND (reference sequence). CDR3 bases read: TGTGCCAGTAGTATAGGAGCCGCCACCTACGAG. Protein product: CASSIGAATYE. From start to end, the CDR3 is CASSIGAATYEQYF.

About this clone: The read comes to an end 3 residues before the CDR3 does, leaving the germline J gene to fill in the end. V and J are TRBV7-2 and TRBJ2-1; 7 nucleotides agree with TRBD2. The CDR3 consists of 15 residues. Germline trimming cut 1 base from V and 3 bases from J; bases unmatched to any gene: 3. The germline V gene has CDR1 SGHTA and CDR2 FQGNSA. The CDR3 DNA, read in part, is TGTGCCAGCAGCTTAGTTGGGGGGGGCTACAATGAG. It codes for CASSLVGGGYNE. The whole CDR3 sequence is CASSLVGGGYNEQFF.

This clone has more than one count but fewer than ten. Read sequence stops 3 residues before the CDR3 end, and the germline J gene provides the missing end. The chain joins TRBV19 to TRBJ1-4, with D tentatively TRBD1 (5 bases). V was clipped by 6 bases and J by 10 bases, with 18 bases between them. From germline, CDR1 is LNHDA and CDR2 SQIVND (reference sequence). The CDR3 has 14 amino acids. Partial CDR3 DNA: TGTGCCAGTAGAGAAACACAGGCGAAAGGAAAA. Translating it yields CASRETQAKGK. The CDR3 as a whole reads CASRETQAKGKLFF.

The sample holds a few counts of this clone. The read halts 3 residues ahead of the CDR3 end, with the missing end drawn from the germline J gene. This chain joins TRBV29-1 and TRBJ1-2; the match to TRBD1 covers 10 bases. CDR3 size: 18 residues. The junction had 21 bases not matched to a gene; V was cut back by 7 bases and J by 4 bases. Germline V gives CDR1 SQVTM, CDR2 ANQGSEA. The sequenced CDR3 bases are TGCAGCGCTTGGACTAGAGGGACAGGGGCCTCGTTTTCCTATGGC. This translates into CSAWTRGTGASFSYG. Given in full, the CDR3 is CSAWTRGTGASFSYGYTF. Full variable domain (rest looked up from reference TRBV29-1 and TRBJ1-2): SAVISQKPSRDICQRGTSLTIQCQVDSQVTMMFWYRQQPGQSLTLIATANQGSEATYESGFVIDKFPISRPNLTFSTLTVSNMSPEDSSIYLCSAWTRGTGASFSYGYTFGSGTRLTVV.

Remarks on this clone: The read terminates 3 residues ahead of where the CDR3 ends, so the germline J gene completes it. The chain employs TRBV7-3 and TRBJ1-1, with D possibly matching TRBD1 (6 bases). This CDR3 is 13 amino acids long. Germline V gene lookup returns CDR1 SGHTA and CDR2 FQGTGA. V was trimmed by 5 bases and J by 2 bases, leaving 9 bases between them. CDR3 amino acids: CASSGQKNTEAFF. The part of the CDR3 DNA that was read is TGTGCCAGCAGCGGACAGAAAAACACTGAA.

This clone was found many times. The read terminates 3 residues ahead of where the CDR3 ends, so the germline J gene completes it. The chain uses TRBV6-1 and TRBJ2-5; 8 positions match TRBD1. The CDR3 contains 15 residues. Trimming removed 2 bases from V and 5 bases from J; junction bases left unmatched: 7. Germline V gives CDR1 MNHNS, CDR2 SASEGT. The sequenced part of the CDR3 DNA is TGTGCCAGCAGTGAACCTCAGGGGGCTTCGGAGACC. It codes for CASSEPQGASET. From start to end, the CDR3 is CASSEPQGASETQYF.